This T cell receptor (beta chain) was found in a study of radiotherapy plus CTLA-4 blockade in lung cancer. Findings of the study overall: Tumor-origin TCR clones grew in blood after radiotherapy plus ipilimumab.

Note on this clone: The antigen is undetermined.

CDR1 and CDR2 (germline): GTSNPN, SVGIG (reference sequence). The CDR3 extends over 11 amino acids. Trimming took off 4 bases at V and 11 bases at J, with 14 bases between the two ends. The method was immunoSEQ multiplex PCR; TCRdb's version includes in-frame clones alone and lacks a portion of them. The table records about 45,000 clones, 70% to 80% of them present only once. This chain links TRBV30 with TRBJ1-1; TRBD1 is a possible D gene (5 bases). Material: peripheral blood, obtained from a patient treated with radiotherapy plus ipilimumab. This TCR was recovered from a human donor with non-small cell lung cancer who had stable disease on radiotherapy plus ipilimumab. In DNA form, the CDR3 reads TGTGCCTGGAAGAGGGACTCCCTTGCTTTCTTT. It yields the protein CAWKRDSLAFF.